The rows below give T cell receptor beta chains drawn from one sample of a study of Ad26.COV2.S vaccination and SARS-CoV-2 variants. Some clones are missing from TCRdb's copy, which holds only in-frame ones; the method was immunoSEQ multiplex PCR. Among about 350,000 clones listed, 75% to 90% were seen once. Sequencing was performed on peripheral blood, taken in a trial of Ad26.COV2.S vaccine versus placebo. Receptor source: a person between 18 and 59 years old who received the Ad26.COV2.S COVID-19 vaccine or a placebo. Both conserved end residues are part of each CDR3. The D gene is left open where the match is weak. The size of a clone is reported for some rows only, either as once, few or many, or as a class for expanded clones.

>TRBV4-1|.|TRBD1|TRBJ2-5
CASSQGTGGETQYF
TGCGCCAGCAGCCAAGGGACAGGGGGGGAGACCCAGTACTTC
>TRBV5-1|.|TRBD1|TRBJ2-1
CASSLEQGVYNEQFF
TGCGCCAGCAGCTTGGAACAGGGGGTATACAATGAGCAGTTCTTC
>TRBV28|.|.|TRBJ1-1
CASSLSGPFEAFF
TGTGCCAGCAGTTTATCGGGGCCGTTTGAAGCTTTCTTT
>TRBV28|.|TRBD1|TRBJ1-5
CASSLSLGQANQPQHF
TGTGCCAGCAGTTTAAGTTTAGGACAGGCCAATCAGCCCCAGCATTTT
>TRBV5-5|.|.|TRBJ1-1
CASSLSLGIGATEAFF
TGTGCCAGCAGCTTGTCCCTAGGTATCGGGGCGACTGAAGCTTTCTTT
>TRBV11-3|.|.|TRBJ2-2
CASSLDQVGTRNTGELFF
TGTGCCAGCAGCTTAGATCAGGTGGGGACGCGTAACACCGGGGAGCTGTTTTTT
>TRBV6-2/TRBV6-3|.|.|TRBJ2-7
CASSYARDKYEQYF
TGTGCCAGCAGTTACGCCCGGGACAAATACGAGCAGTACTTC
>TRBV3-1/TRBV3-2|.|.|TRBJ1-1
CASSQGGGEAFF
TGTGCCAGCAGCCAAGGAGGGGGGGAAGCTTTCTTT
>TRBV19|.|.|TRBJ2-3
CASSNLPRDTSTDTQYF
TGTGCCAGTAGTAACCTACCCCGGGACACTAGCACAGATACGCAGTATTTT
>TRBV19|.|.|TRBJ1-6
CASNGRNYNSPLHF
TGTGCCAGTAACGGGCGGAACTATAATTCACCCCTCCACTTT
>TRBV27|.|.|TRBJ2-6
CASMNRLASGANVLTF
TGTGCCAGCATGAACAGGCTCGCATCTGGGGCCAACGTCCTGACTTTC
>TRBV4-2|.|TRBD1|TRBJ1-5
CASSQGSWTGGYQPQHF
TGTGCCAGCAGCCAAGGGTCCTGGACAGGGGGATATCAGCCCCAGCATTTT
>TRBV28|.|.|TRBJ1-6
CASSLGQYNSPLHF
TGTGCCAGCAGTTTAGGGCAGTATAATTCACCCCTCCACTTT
>TRBV10-3|once|.|TRBJ1-1
CAISEWTNTEAFF
TGTGCCATCAGTGAGTGGACGAACACTGAAGCTTTCTTT
>TRBV19|.|.|TRBJ1-5
CASTSIGAINQPQHF
TGTGCCAGTACCTCAATCGGGGCTATAAATCAGCCCCAGCATTTT
>TRBV29-1|.|.|TRBJ2-5
CSALGPSQETQYF
TGCAGCGCTCTGGGCCCATCGCAAGAGACCCAGTACTTC
>TRBV15|.|TRBD1|TRBJ1-6
CATSRGGTGSSPLHF
TGTGCCACCAGCAGGGGGGGGACAGGGTCCTCACCCCTCCACTTT
>TRBV5-1|.|.|TRBJ2-1
CASSLGVADEQFF
TGCGCCAGCAGCTTGGGGGTAGCGGATGAGCAGTTCTTC
>TRBV7-2|.|.|TRBJ2-7
CASSLDRSYEQYF
TGTGCCAGCAGCTTAGACAGATCCTACGAGCAGTACTTC
>TRBV18|.|TRBD1|TRBJ1-4
CASSPTRQGANGEKLFF
TGTGCCAGCTCACCCACGCGACAGGGGGCTAATGGTGAAAAACTGTTTTTT
>TRBV7-8|.|.|TRBJ2-5
CASSLVRLAVKETQYF
TGTGCCAGCAGCTTAGTTAGGCTGGCAGTTAAAGAGACCCAGTACTTC
>TRBV27|.|.|TRBJ2-5
CASSGTRDRQETQYF
TGTGCCAGCAGTGGAACTAGGGACCGGCAAGAGACCCAGTACTTC
>TRBV5-6|.|.|TRBJ2-5
CASSGGTGETQYF
TGTGCCAGCAGCGGGGGGACCGGAGAGACCCAGTACTTC
>TRBV6-5|.|TRBD1|TRBJ2-7
CASSYRDRGYEQYF
TGTGCCAGCAGTTACCGGGACAGGGGTTACGAGCAGTACTTC
>TRBV6-5|.|TRBD2|TRBJ2-7
CASSFGLAGSYEQYF
TGTGCCAGCAGTTTCGGACTAGCGGGATCCTACGAGCAGTACTTC
>TRBV5-1|.|.|TRBJ1-4
CASSIRGSTNEKLFF
TGCGCCAGCAGCATAAGGGGATCAACTAATGAAAAACTGTTTTTT
>TRBV9|.|.|TRBJ1-2
CASRGVVYTF
TGTGCCAGCAGGGGGGTTGTCTACACCTTC
>TRBV9|.|.|TRBJ2-3
CASSVDVTDTQYF
TGTGCCAGCAGCGTAGACGTGACAGATACGCAGTATTTT
>TRBV28|.|TRBD2|TRBJ2-1
CASNQWGLAGVSYNEQFF
TGTGCCAGCAACCAATGGGGACTAGCGGGAGTAAGCTACAATGAGCAGTTCTTC
>TRBV6-1|many|.|TRBJ2-3
CASSEYRQDTQYF
TGTGCCAGCAGTGAATACCGACAGGATACGCAGTATTTT
>TRBV2|.|TRBD1|TRBJ2-1
CASSEEGTGAHEQFF
TGTGCCAGCAGTGAGGAGGGGACAGGGGCCCATGAGCAGTTCTTC
>TRBV27|.|TRBD1|TRBJ1-2
CASSPTHTGGRGYGYTF
TGTGCCAGCAGTCCAACCCATACAGGGGGCCGCGGGTATGGCTACACCTTC
>TRBV7-6|.|TRBD1|TRBJ2-1
CASSLAPPMGQLNEQFF
TGTGCCAGCAGCTTAGCCCCACCTATGGGACAGCTCAATGAGCAGTTCTTC
>TRBV5-1|once|.|TRBJ2-7
CASSLAPSDVSSYEQYF
TGCGCCAGCAGCTTGGCCCCTAGCGACGTCAGCTCCTACGAGCAGTACTTC
>TRBV5-1|.|.|TRBJ2-5
CASSMGTPGPGETQYF
TGCGCCAGCAGCATGGGGACACCAGGGCCTGGGGAGACCCAGTACTTC
>TRBV28|.|.|TRBJ1-2
CASNPQGLSYGYTF
TGTGCCAGCAACCCCCAGGGCCTAAGCTATGGCTACACCTTC
>TRBV5-4|.|.|TRBJ2-1
CASTRVDAEQFF
TGTGCCAGCACCAGAGTGGACGCCGAGCAGTTCTTC